The 20 T cell receptor beta chains below come from one sample, sequenced in a study of beta chain features in type 1 diabetes. The sequenced template was cDNA made from the entire isolated RNA. Here immunoSEQ multiplex PCR was the method, and the copy in TCRdb shows in-frame clones only, minus some. The table shows about 290,000 clones, with 7% to 9% occurring only once. Sequencing was carried out using central memory CD4+ T cells from blood. Receptors were obtained from a woman between 18 and 29 years old in good health.

The V gene is TRBV4-3, the J gene TRBJ2-1; 10 nucleotides align to TRBD1. Per the germline V gene, CDR1 is LGHNA and CDR2 is YSLEER. The CDR3 consists of 17 residues. With 2 bases clipped from V and 7 bases from J, the junction kept 11 bases outside the gene matches. CDR3 bases: TGCGCCAGCAGCCAACTCCTATCCGGGACAGGGGTAAATGAGCAGTTCTTC. Protein product: CASSQLLSGTGVNEQFF.

For this clone: Additional DNA sequences in this sample encode the identical CDR3. The chain has TRBV30 and TRBJ2-5; possibly TRBD1 for D (6 bases). Germline V CDR1 and CDR2: GTSNPN, SVGIG (reference sequence). The V and J ends lost 3 bases and 5 bases respectively, with 19 bases between them. CDR3 length: 15 residues. The CDR3 here is CAWSPPVGAGETQYF. The DNA of the CDR3 is TGTGCCTGGAGCCCCCCGGTGGGGGCTGGGGAGACCCAGTACTTC.

This clone was counted ten times or more. The rearrangement links TRBV7-9 to TRBJ2-1, with 8 bases that match TRBD1. CDR3 length equals 12 residues. J lost 12 bases, V lost 4 bases, and 5 bases had no gene match. Germline CDR1 SEHNR, CDR2 FQNEAQ (reference sequence). CDR3 protein: CASSYDGTGQFF. In DNA form, the CDR3 reads TGTGCCAGCAGCTATGACGGGACAGGGCAGTTCTTC. Looking up the rest from reference TRBV7-9 and TRBJ2-1 gives the full variable domain: DTGVSQNPRHKITKRGQNVTFRCDPISEHNRLYWYRQTLGQGPEFLTYFQNEAQLEKSRLLSDRFSAERPKGSFSTLEIQRTEQGDSAMYLCASSYDGTGQFFGPGTRLTVL.

The V and J genes are TRBV7-2 and TRBJ2-3; 7 positions agree with TRBD2. This CDR3 has 17 amino acids. Per the germline V gene, CDR1 is SGHTA and CDR2 is FQGNSA. The J segment lost 2 bases and the V segment lost 1 base, leaving 9 bases of the junction unmatched. The CDR3 DNA reads as TGTGCCAGCAGCTTAGGCCCTGTCGCGGGAGTCACAGATACGCAGTATTTT. It encodes CASSLGPVAGVTDTQYF. The full variable domain, rest sourced from reference TRBV7-2 and TRBJ2-3, is GAGVSQSPSNKVTEKGKDVELRCDPISGHTALYWYRQSLGQGLEFLIYFQGNSAPDKSGLPSDRFSAERTGGSVSTLTIQRTQQEDSAVYLCASSLGPVAGVTDTQYFGPGTRLTVL.

In its sample, this clone was seen a few times. The rearrangement uses TRBV28 and TRBJ1-5; TRBD1 is a possible D gene (6 bases). Trimming cost V 9 bases and J 4 bases, with 10 bases left between them. The CDR3 runs to 12 residues. Per germline, CDR1 MDHEN and CDR2 SYDVKM. CDR3 amino acids: CASEGGNQPQHF. In DNA form, the CDR3 reads TGTGCCAGTGAGGGGGGGAATCAGCCCCAGCATTTT.

This chain connects TRBV2 to TRBJ1-2, with 7 positions matching TRBD1. CDR1 is SNHLY and CDR2 is FYNNEI in the germline V gene. This CDR3 region has 11 residues. The ends lost 11 bases at V and 4 bases at J; junction bases unmatched: 4. The CDR3 spells CAGTGAYGYTF. CDR3 nucleotide sequence: TGTGCCGGCACAGGGGCCTATGGCTACACCTTC.

J is TRBJ1-6 and V is TRBV6-6; 11 nucleotides align to TRBD1. The CDR3 is 13 residues long. V was pared by 8 bases and J by 14 bases, with 8 bases of the junction left unmatched. Looked up from germline, CDR1 is MNHNY and CDR2 is SVGAGI (reference sequence). CDR3 bases: TGTGCCAGCTTCGGACAGGGGGCTTCTTCCCTCCACTTT. Translated: CASFGQGASSLHF.

The chain has TRBV5-4 and TRBJ1-6; 8 bases align to TRBD1. The germline V gene has CDR1 SGHNT and CDR2 YYREEE (reference sequence). V lost 4 bases, J lost 8 bases, and 5 bases stayed unmatched. The CDR3 totals 14 residues. The CDR3 DNA is TGTGCCAGCAGCCAGGGACAGGCCTATTCACCCCTCCACTTT. It yields the protein CASSQGQAYSPLHF.

This clone was seen more than once but under ten times. The genes are TRBV7-3 and TRBJ2-1, with TRBD2 matching over 8 bases. V was pared by 3 bases and J by 5 bases, with 6 bases of the junction left unmatched. This CDR3 has 15 residues. Germline V CDR1 and CDR2: SGHTA, FQGTGA. The CDR3 loop is CASSFSGLDNNEQFF. CDR3 DNA: TGTGCCAGCAGCTTTTCGGGACTAGATAACAATGAGCAGTTCTTC.

V is TRBV15 and J is TRBJ1-2; D is unresolved. CDR3 length: 15 residues. Trimming cost V 3 bases and J 4 bases, with 15 bases left between them. The germline CDR1 and CDR2 sequences are LNHNV and YYDKDF (reference sequence). DNA for the CDR3: TGTGCCACCAGCAGTCGTTCACCGGGAACCTATGGCTACACCTTC. It is translated as CATSSRSPGTYGYTF.

The chain has TRBV7-2 and TRBJ1-1, with TRBD1 as a possible D gene (5 bases). Germline lookup yields CDR1 SGHTA and CDR2 FQGNSA. V shed 2 bases and J shed 6 bases, with 13 bases lying between them. This CDR3 is built from 14 residues. The CDR3 sequence: CASSLMSRVAEAFF. The DNA of the CDR3 is TGTGCCAGCAGCTTAATGTCCAGGGTCGCTGAAGCTTTCTTT.

In its sample, this clone was seen a few times. The V call is TRBV19, the J call TRBJ1-6, with 9 bases aligning to TRBD1. The CDR3 runs 16 residues. The germline V gene encodes CDR1 LNHDA and CDR2 SQIVND (reference sequence). The V gene end was trimmed by 4 bases and the J gene end by 9 bases; junction bases not matched to a gene: 10. The CDR3 nucleotides read TGTGCCAGTAGTACACGTGGGACAGGGAAGGGTTCACCCCTCCACTTT. It is translated as CASSTRGTGKGSPLHF. The full variable domain, its missing parts supplied by reference TRBV19 and TRBJ1-6, is DGGITQSPKYLFRKEGQNVTLSCEQNLNHDAMYWYRQDPGQGLRLIYYSQIVNDFQKGDIAEGYSVSREKKESFPLTVTSAQKNPTAFYLCASSTRGTGKGSPLHFGNGTRLTVT.

This clone showed up just a few times. V is TRBV7-3 and J is TRBJ2-5, with D hard to call. CDR3 size: 15 residues. Germline V gene lookup returns CDR1 SGHTA and CDR2 FQGTGA. V was shortened by 5 bases and J by 5 bases, with 18 bases between the two germline ends. The CDR3 loop is CASSLTPSNVETQYF. CDR3 sequence (DNA): TGTGCCAGCAGCCTTACCCCCTCCAATGTCGAGACCCAGTACTTC.

There are a few counts of this clone. This chain connects TRBV7-8 to TRBJ1-5; 7 nucleotides line up with TRBD1. V trimming: 4 bases; J trimming: 3 bases; junction bases outside the gene matches: 6. The CDR3 is made up of 15 amino acids. Per germline, CDR1 SGHVS and CDR2 FQNEAQ. DNA of the CDR3: TGTGCCAGCAGCTACTCTACAGGGGTCAATCAGCCCCAGCATTTT. As protein: CASSYSTGVNQPQHF.

This clone was detected only a few times. This specimen includes other DNA sequences encoding the same CDR3. The V and J genes are TRBV9 and TRBJ2-5; D call uncertain. The V gene's germline CDR1 is SGDLS and CDR2 YYNGEE. CDR3 length equals 14 residues. V was clipped by 0 bases and J by 0 bases, with 6 bases between them. In DNA form, the CDR3 reads TGTGCCAGCAGCGTAGGTGGGAACCAAGAGACCCAGTACTTC. Translating gives CASSVGGNQETQYF.

This clone was counted only a few times. V is TRBV27 and J is TRBJ2-7; TRBD2 matches at 8 bases. V shed 5 bases, J shed 7 bases, and the junction held 13 bases outside the gene matches. Germline CDR1 MNHEY, CDR2 SMNVEV (reference sequence). CDR3 length equals 15 residues. Here the CDR3 DNA reads TGTGCCAGCAGTCGGGTAGCGGGGCTGGTAGGAGAGCAGTACTTC. Its translation is CASSRVAGLVGEQYF.

This clone was counted only a few times. The chain links TRBV28 to TRBJ1-5; D is unclear. The CDR3 covers 18 residues. V lost 1 base and J 0 bases, leaving 16 bases between the germline ends. Germline assignment: CDR1 MDHEN and CDR2 SYDVKM. The CDR3 sequence: CASSLSARSPYSNQPQHF. The CDR3 DNA reads as TGTGCCAGCAGTTTATCGGCCAGAAGCCCATATAGCAATCAGCCCCAGCATTTT.

This clone was picked up many times. The rearrangement uses TRBV7-2 and TRBJ2-3; weak D call: TRBD2 (6 bases). The ends were cut back, 4 bases at V and 7 bases at J, with 18 bases in the middle. This CDR3 is 15 amino acids long. CDR1 is SGHTA and CDR2 is FQGNSA in the germline V gene. The CDR3, as DNA: TGTGCCAGCAGCTCCGGGACTCGCGGGCTAAATACGCAGTATTTT. Protein: CASSSGTRGLNTQYF. The full variable domain, rest sourced from reference TRBV7-2 and TRBJ2-3, is GAGVSQSPSNKVTEKGKDVELRCDPISGHTALYWYRQSLGQGLEFLIYFQGNSAPDKSGLPSDRFSAERTGGSVSTLTIQRTQQEDSAVYLCASSSGTRGLNTQYFGPGTRLTVL.

This clone was detected only a few times. The CDR3 nucleotides are TGTGCCAGCTCACCACGGCAGACCAACACTGAAGCTTTCTTT. Encoded protein: CASSPRQTNTEAFF. This chain links TRBV18 with TRBJ1-1, with D unclear. The CDR3 sequence is 14 residues long. Trimming shortened V by 1 base and J by 2 bases, and 8 bases separated the two germline ends. Looked up from germline, CDR1 is KGHSH and CDR2 is LQKENI. Complete variable domain (other parts from reference TRBV18 and TRBJ1-1): NAGVMQNPRHLVRRRGQEARLRCSPMKGHSHVYWYRQLPEEGLKFMVYLQKENIIDESGMPKERFSAEFPKEGPSILRIQQVVRGDSAAYFCASSPRQTNTEAFFGQGTRLTVV.

The chain uses TRBV5-1 and TRBJ2-3; the D is unclear. CDR1 SGHRS and CDR2 YFSETQ come from the germline V gene. The CDR3 has 14 residues. V was cut by 4 bases and J by 5 bases, with 14 bases left in between. The CDR3 nucleotides are TGCGCCAGCAGCCCTTCTGGACCCGTAGATACGCAGTATTTT. Its translation is CASSPSGPVDTQYF.